What follows are 30 T cell receptor beta chains derived from one specimen sequenced in a study of OX40 agonist ivuxolimab in advanced cancers. Here immunoSEQ multiplex PCR was the method, and the copy in TCRdb shows in-frame clones only, minus some. The sample records 90,000 or so clones, 90% to 95% being singletons. The source material was CD4+ or CD8+ T cells sorted from blood, sampled in a trial of the OX40 agonist ivuxolimab. These receptors came from an adult with an advanced solid tumor such as melanoma, head and neck, liver or kidney cancer.

The chain employs TRBV4-1 and TRBJ2-3; D uncertain. The ends were cut back, 4 bases at V and 8 bases at J, with 10 bases in the middle. Per the germline V gene, CDR1 is MGHRA and CDR2 is YSYEKL. There are 12 residues in the CDR3. CDR3 in DNA: TGCGCCAGCAGCCCACCTTTAGGTACGCAGTATTTT. This gives the protein CASSPPLGTQYF.

This clone was observed once. CDR3 in DNA: TGTGCCACCCGGTGGGTAGCGGGTAAACGGAACACAGATACGCAGTATTTT. This sequence encodes CATRWVAGKRNTDTQYF. V is TRBV6-4 and J is TRBJ2-3; 7 positions match TRBD2. The J segment lost 2 bases and the V segment lost 10 bases, leaving 18 bases of the junction unmatched. The CDR3 contains 17 residues. CDR1 and CDR2 from the germline V gene are MRHNA and SNTAGT.

The J gene is TRBJ1-1, the V gene TRBV7-9; D call uncertain. The V gene's germline CDR1 is SEHNR and CDR2 FQNEAQ (reference sequence). Trimming stripped 3 bases from V and 4 bases from J, with 15 bases between. CDR3 length equals 15 residues. The CDR3 protein is CASSFPRVVGTEAFF. Here the CDR3 DNA reads TGTGCCAGCAGCTTTCCGCGAGTCGTGGGCACTGAAGCTTTCTTT.

This clone is a singleton in its sample. The gene calls are TRBV10-1 and TRBJ2-1; 9 bases align to TRBD2. Germline V lookup: CDR1 WNHNN, CDR2 SYGVQD (reference sequence). Trimming cost V 0 bases and J 6 bases; bases outside gene matches: 0. The CDR3 sequence is 14 residues long. CDR3 sequence reads: CASSESLAGNEQFF. In DNA, the CDR3 is TGCGCCAGCAGTGAGTCACTAGCGGGCAATGAGCAGTTCTTC.

This chain uses TRBV19 with TRBJ2-2; 9 nucleotides agree with TRBD2. CDR3 length equals 14 residues. V trimming: 6 bases; J trimming: 5 bases; junction bases outside the gene matches: 4. Germline CDR1 is LNHDA and CDR2 is SQIVND (reference sequence). CDR3 bases: TGTGCCAGTAGAAGACTAGCGGATACCGGGGAGCTGTTTTTT. Translating gives CASRRLADTGELFF. Drawing the rest from reference TRBV19 and TRBJ2-2, the complete variable domain is DGGITQSPKYLFRKEGQNVTLSCEQNLNHDAMYWYRQDPGQGLRLIYYSQIVNDFQKGDIAEGYSVSREKKESFPLTVTSAQKNPTAFYLCASRRLADTGELFFGEGSRLTVL.

The chain combines TRBV7-3 with TRBJ1-1, with D unclear. The CDR3 has 14 amino acids. Germline CDR1 reads SGHTA; CDR2 reads FQGTGA. Trimming cost V 1 base and J 0 bases, with 6 bases left between them. CDR3 residues: CASSLKHLNTEAFF. For the CDR3, the DNA is TGTGCCAGCAGCTTAAAACATCTGAACACTGAAGCTTTCTTT.

The rearrangement links TRBV2 to TRBJ2-7, with 9 bases fitting TRBD1. Germline V gene sequence: CDR1 SNHLY, CDR2 FYNNEI. The CDR3 runs to 15 residues. V trimming: 8 bases; J trimming: 9 bases; junction bases outside the gene matches: 17. The CDR3, as DNA: TGTGCCAGCGCTGCCGGGACAGGGTCGTTTCCTCGGCAGTACTTC. This gives the protein CASAAGTGSFPRQYF.

The chain carries TRBV5-6 and TRBJ2-6, with D possibly called TRBD1 or TRBD2 (5 bases each). This CDR3 has 17 amino acids. Germline V CDR1 and CDR2: SGHDT, YYEEEE. V lost 5 bases and J 0 bases, leaving 15 bases between the germline ends. The CDR3 DNA reads as TGTGCCAGCAGGAGTCCCTCCGGGGCCTCTGGGGCCAACGTCCTGACTTTC. This encodes CASRSPSGASGANVLTF.

The chain recombines TRBV5-8 with TRBJ1-2; D is unresolved. This CDR3 has 12 amino acids. The germline V gene encodes CDR1 SGHTS and CDR2 YDEGEE. The ends were cut back, 4 bases at V and 6 bases at J, with 10 bases in the middle. The CDR3 bases are TGTGCCAGCAGCCGGCAGGCAGATGGCTACACCTTC. This codes for CASSRQADGYTF.

The V and J genes are TRBV9 and TRBJ2-3; no reliable D call. Germline lookup yields CDR1 SGDLS and CDR2 YYNGEE. The CDR3 is 17 residues long. V was clipped by 4 bases and J by 0 bases, with 18 bases between them. CDR3 DNA sequence: TGTGCCAGCAGCCCCACCGGTGTATCGACTAGCACAGATACGCAGTATTTT. Translating gives CASSPTGVSTSTDTQYF.

The chain links TRBV9 to TRBJ2-7; D might be TRBD2 (6 bases). Trimming cost V 4 bases and J 7 bases, with 15 bases left between them. CDR1 SGDLS and CDR2 YYNGEE come from the germline V gene. The CDR3 spans 13 residues. The CDR3 loop reads CASSPARGWEQYF. In DNA, the CDR3 is TGTGCCAGCAGCCCCGCCCGGGGGTGGGAGCAGTACTTC. Complete variable domain (other parts from reference TRBV9 and TRBJ2-7): DSGVTQTPKHLITATGQRVTLRCSPRSGDLSVYWYQQSLDQGLQFLIQYYNGEERAKGNILERFSAQQFPDLHSELNLSSLELGDSALYFCASSPARGWEQYFGPGTRLTVT.

This clone was seen once. The CDR3 nucleotides read TGTGCCAGCAGCCAGCGGGCAGGAGGAGAGACCCAGTACTTC. Amino acids: CASSQRAGGETQYF. The V gene is TRBV9, the J gene TRBJ2-5, with D possibly TRBD2 on 6 matching bases. Germline V gene lookup returns CDR1 SGDLS and CDR2 YYNGEE. The V end lost 4 bases, the J end lost 4 bases, and 14 bases lay between the germline ends. CDR3 length equals 14 residues. Variable domain in full (rest from reference TRBV9 and TRBJ2-5): DSGVTQTPKHLITATGQRVTLRCSPRSGDLSVYWYQQSLDQGLQFLIQYYNGEERAKGNILERFSAQQFPDLHSELNLSSLELGDSALYFCASSQRAGGETQYFGPGTRLLVL.

The chain recombines TRBV6-5 with TRBJ2-3; D unresolved. V lost 0 bases, J lost 4 bases, and 5 bases lay in between. The CDR3 is 13 amino acids. The V gene's germline CDR1 is MNHEY and CDR2 SVGAGI. The CDR3 nucleotides are TGTGCCAGCAGTTACTCGGCGTCAGATACGCAGTATTTT. Translation gives CASSYSASDTQYF.

This chain links TRBV21-1 with TRBJ2-7; TRBD2 reflects the table's D call only, with no check against the DNA. TRBV21-1 is termed a pseudogene. This CDR3 is built from 16 residues. The CDR3 sequence: CANGLLATSLSYEQYF. The CDR3 bases are TGTGCCAACGGCCTCCTAGCGACATCGTTATCTTACGAGCAGTACTTC.

The V gene is TRBV28, the J gene TRBJ1-1, with unresolved D. The CDR3 is 14 residues long. The germline V gene encodes CDR1 MDHEN and CDR2 SYDVKM. Trimming left V 0 bases short and J 0 bases short, with 5 bases between. CDR3 sequence: CASSLWTVNTEAFF. For the CDR3, the DNA is TGTGCCAGCAGTTTATGGACGGTGAACACTGAAGCTTTCTTT.

V and J are TRBV28 and TRBJ2-7, with 11 bases that match TRBD2. The CDR3 is 14 residues long. Germline CDR1 reads MDHEN; CDR2 reads SYDVKM. V was clipped by 8 bases and J by 4 bases; unmatched bases: 7. The CDR3 region has the DNA TGTGCCAGCCGGCCGGGACTAGCGGCATACGAGCAGTACTTC. The encoded protein is CASRPGLAAYEQYF.

This chain links TRBV5-1 with TRBJ1-1; no clear D. Germline V gene data show CDR1 as SGHRS and CDR2 as YFSETQ. Trimming stripped 1 base from V and 4 bases from J, with 8 bases between. This CDR3 has 13 amino acids. In DNA form, the CDR3 reads TGCGCCAGCAGCTTGTGGAGGAGCACTGAAGCTTTCTTT. It is translated as CASSLWRSTEAFF.

The rearrangement links TRBV7-2 to TRBJ2-1; 8 bases match TRBD2. Trimming at V came to 5 bases and at J to 5 bases, leaving 11 bases not matched to a gene. Germline V lookup: CDR1 SGHTA, CDR2 FQGNSA. The CDR3 consists of 16 residues. The CDR3 spells CASSPRSGSSHNEQFF. The CDR3 DNA is TGTGCCAGCAGCCCTCGAAGCGGGAGTTCCCACAATGAGCAGTTCTTC.

This chain joins TRBV11-3 and TRBJ2-3; maybe TRBD2 (7 bases). The CDR3 has 15 amino acids. Germline V lookup: CDR1 SGHNT, CDR2 YENEEA. V was pared by 5 bases and J by 2 bases, with 14 bases between. CDR3 coding DNA: TGTGCCAGCAGCGTCAGCGGGACAACCACAGATACGCAGTATTTT. Translation: CASSVSGTTTDTQYF.

This clone was detected only once. The chain has TRBV10-3 and TRBJ2-1; perhaps TRBD2 as D (6 bases). The CDR3 consists of 13 residues. CDR1 ENHRY and CDR2 SYGVKD come from the germline V gene. V was shortened by 4 bases and J by 5 bases, with 9 bases between the two germline ends. The DNA for the CDR3 is TGTGCCATCAGTGTTGCGGGGAACAATGAGCAGTTCTTC. Translating it yields CAISVAGNNEQFF.

The chain joins TRBV9 to TRBJ1-4; D not certain. V dropped 1 base and J dropped 0 bases, with 10 bases sitting between them. This CDR3 has 16 amino acids. Looked up from germline, CDR1 is SGDLS and CDR2 is YYNGEE. CDR3 loop: CASSVTGKSTNEKLFF. The CDR3 DNA reads as TGTGCCAGCAGCGTAACCGGGAAGTCAACTAATGAAAAACTGTTTTTT. The full variable domain, in which reference TRBV9 and TRBJ1-4 provide the parts outside the CDR3, is DSGVTQTPKHLITATGQRVTLRCSPRSGDLSVYWYQQSLDQGLQFLIQYYNGEERAKGNILERFSAQQFPDLHSELNLSSLELGDSALYFCASSVTGKSTNEKLFFGSGTQLSVL.

This clone showed up just a few times. This rearrangement joins TRBV29-1 to TRBJ1-1; D uncertain. The germline V gene has CDR1 SQVTM and CDR2 ANQGSEA. Between the trimmed V and J ends, which lost 0 bases and 7 bases, there was a span of 9 bases. This CDR3 is built from 12 residues. The CDR3 DNA reads TGCAGCGTTGAAGAGGTGGCCGTTGAAGCTTTCTTT. Translated, it gives CSVEEVAVEAFF.

The genes are TRBV7-2 and TRBJ2-2; D remains ambiguous. V lost 5 bases, J lost 3 bases, and 13 bases lay in between. This CDR3 is 15 amino acids long. Germline V gene lookup returns CDR1 SGHTA and CDR2 FQGNSA. CDR3 residues: CASSQGLAYTGELFF. The CDR3 bases are TGTGCCAGCAGCCAAGGGCTGGCTTACACCGGGGAGCTGTTTTTT.

The rearrangement joins TRBV7-2 to TRBJ1-1; unclear D gene. The V end lost 2 bases, the J end lost 3 bases, and 13 bases lay between the germline ends. Germline V CDR1 and CDR2: SGHTA, FQGNSA. There are 15 residues in the CDR3. This CDR3 reads CASSLFSLVDTEAFF. CDR3 bases: TGTGCCAGCAGCTTATTCTCCCTAGTAGACACTGAAGCTTTCTTT.

The V and J genes are TRBV28 and TRBJ2-1; D is perhaps TRBD1 or TRBD2 (5 bases each). Germline CDR1 is MDHEN and CDR2 is SYDVKM. CDR3 length equals 16 residues. V lost 5 bases, J lost 7 bases, and 21 bases lay in between. The CDR3 sequence is CASSPVQVGVRNEQFF. CDR3 in DNA: TGTGCCAGCAGTCCCGTGCAAGTGGGGGTGAGGAATGAGCAGTTCTTC.

This sequence joins TRBV6-5 and TRBJ2-7; 11 nucleotides agree with TRBD2. This CDR3 region has 14 residues. The V gene's germline CDR1 is MNHEY and CDR2 SVGAGI. J lost 3 bases, V lost 6 bases, and 4 bases had no gene match. This chain's CDR3 is CASRTGTSGYEQYF. Here the CDR3 DNA reads TGTGCCAGCAGAACCGGGACTAGCGGCTACGAGCAGTACTTC.

The rearrangement joins TRBV19 to TRBJ1-4, with D perhaps matching TRBD1 (6 bases). Trimming cost V 4 bases and J 1 base, with 13 bases left between them. The CDR3 totals 16 residues. Germline lookup yields CDR1 LNHDA and CDR2 SQIVND (reference sequence). CDR3 amino acids: CASSTLQGETNEKLFF. In DNA form, the CDR3 reads TGTGCCAGTAGTACGCTACAGGGAGAAACTAATGAAAAACTGTTTTTT.

This rearrangement joins TRBV28 to TRBJ1-2; D ambiguous. Per germline, CDR1 MDHEN and CDR2 SYDVKM. V was clipped by 8 bases and J by 4 bases, with 8 bases between them. The CDR3 contains 11 residues. The CDR3 nucleotides read TGTGCCAGCGGACCTGGCTATGGCTACACCTTC. It yields the protein CASGPGYGYTF.

The chain is built from TRBV2 and TRBJ2-5; D uncertain. Per the germline V gene, CDR1 is SNHLY and CDR2 is FYNNEI. CDR3 length: 13 amino acids. V was shortened by 2 bases and J by 3 bases, with 7 bases between the two germline ends. For the CDR3, the DNA is TGTGCCAGCAGTGAATGGCAGGAAGAGACCCAGTACTTC. Its translation: CASSEWQEETQYF.

The chain uses TRBV5-6 and TRBJ1-5; unclear D gene. Germline CDR1 reads SGHDT; CDR2 reads YYEEEE. This CDR3 is built from 14 residues. The V end was cut by 4 bases, the J end by 3 bases, with 11 bases between. Written as DNA, the CDR3 is TGTGCCAGCAGCGATCCACAGTTCAATCAGCCCCAGCATTTT. Encoded protein: CASSDPQFNQPQHF.